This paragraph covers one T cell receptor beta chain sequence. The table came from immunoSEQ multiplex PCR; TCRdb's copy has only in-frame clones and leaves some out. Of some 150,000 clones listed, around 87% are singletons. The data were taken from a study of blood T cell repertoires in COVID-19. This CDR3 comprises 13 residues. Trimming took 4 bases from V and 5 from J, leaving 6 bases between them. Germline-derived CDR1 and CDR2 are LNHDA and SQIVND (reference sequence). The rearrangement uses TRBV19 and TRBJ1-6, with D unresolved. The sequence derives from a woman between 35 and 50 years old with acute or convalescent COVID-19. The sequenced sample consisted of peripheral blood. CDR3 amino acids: CASSSLNNSPLHF. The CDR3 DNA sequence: TGTGCCAGTAGTAGTCTTAATAATTCACCCCTCCACTTT.